The rows below give T cell receptor beta chains drawn from one sample of a study of blood T cells in healthy people across ages. MiXCR was run by TCRdb on the 5' RACE reads, yielding one entry per CDR3 protein. This repertoire shows about 780,000 distinct CDR3 sequences, around 62% found once; its top ten account for about a quarter. The specimen sequenced was blood. The receptor set was obtained from a young man in good health. CDR3s include the opening cysteine and the closing phenylalanine or tryptophan. Each record gives: D gene, clone size, V gene, J gene, CDR3 protein, CDR3 DNA. D genes are given only for firm matches. Clone size, where shown, is once, few, many, or a class for clones that have expanded.

NA,once,TRBV7-2,TRBJ1-6,CASSLIGNNSPLHF,TGTGCCAGCAGCTTAATAGGGAATAATTCACCCCTCCACTTT
NA,NA,TRBV29-1,TRBJ2-1,CSVEGKGQGFAEQFF,TGCAGCGTTGAAGGGAAAGGGCAGGGGTTCGCTGAGCAGTTCTTC
TRBD1,once,TRBV5-1,TRBJ1-2,CATRDRDSGYTF,TGCGCCACTCGGGACAGGGACTCCGGCTACACCTTC
TRBD1,once,TRBV7-2,TRBJ1-2,CASTFRGQGYTF,TGTGCCAGTACCTTCAGGGGGCAGGGCTACACCTTC
TRBD2,NA,TRBV29-1,TRBJ2-3,CSVTLAASTDTQYF,TGCAGCGTTACACTAGCGGCTAGCACAGATACGCAGTATTTT
NA,NA,TRBV20-1,TRBJ1-6,CSAAHRVKNSPLHF,TGCAGTGCTGCCCACAGGGTAAAGAATTCACCCCTCCACTTT
NA,few,TRBV7-6,TRBJ2-7,CASSLALGGQGIAYEQYF,TGTGCCAGCAGCTTAGCCCTTGGGGGGCAGGGGATAGCTTACGAGCAGTACTTC
TRBD2,NA,TRBV6-5,TRBJ2-1,CASSYPSGGTYNEQFF,TGTGCCAGCAGTTATCCTAGCGGGGGAACCTACAATGAGCAGTTCTTC
TRBD1,NA,TRBV29-1,TRBJ1-4,CSVADRGTNEKLFF,TGCAGCGTTGCGGACAGGGGAACTAATGAAAAACTGTTTTTT
TRBD1,few,TRBV4-3,TRBJ1-2,CASSQVDRGGYGYTF,TGCGCCAGCAGCCAGGTCGACAGGGGGGGATATGGCTACACCTTC
NA,NA,TRBV20-1,TRBJ1-1,CSASDGSRNTEAFF,TGCAGTGCTTCAGACGGGAGCCGAAACACTGAAGCTTTCTTT
NA,NA,TRBV9,TRBJ1-6,CASSVGRSSYNSPLHF,TGTGCCAGCAGCGTAGGCAGGAGCTCCTATAACTCACCCCTCCACTTT
TRBD2,NA,TRBV13,TRBJ2-7,CASSLEGTTLREQYF,TGTGCCAGCAGCTTAGAAGGGACTACATTGAGAGAGCAGTACTTC
NA,NA,TRBV9,TRBJ2-7,CASSVAITNEQYF,TGTGCCAGCAGCGTCGCGATTACAAACGAGCAGTACTTC
NA,NA,TRBV7-3,TRBJ2-3,CASSLGVGRVDTQYF,TGTGCCAGCAGCTTAGGGGTTGGCAGGGTGGATACGCAGTATTTT
NA,NA,TRBV7-3,TRBJ2-3,CASSLTARSTDTQYF,TGTGCCAGCAGCTTAACGGCCCGGAGCACAGATACGCAGTATTTT
NA,NA,TRBV4-2,TRBJ2-5,CASSQESTKETQYF,TGTGCCAGCAGCCAAGAAAGTACCAAAGAGACCCAGTACTTC
NA,NA,TRBV28,TRBJ1-5,CVSSLCQGNQPQHF,TGTGTCAGCAGTTTATGTCAGGGCAATCAGCCCCAGCATTTT
NA,NA,TRBV6-2/TRBV6-3,TRBJ1-2,CASSYMAENGYTF,TGTGCCAGCAGTTACATGGCTGAAAATGGCTACACCTTC
TRBD2,NA,TRBV5-1,TRBJ2-7,CASSLGRRETMGEQYF,TGCGCCAGCAGCTTGGGCCGGCGGGAGACTATGGGCGAGCAGTACTTC
NA,NA,TRBV7-2,TRBJ2-7,CASSLLGAVSYEQYF,TGTGCCAGCAGCTTACTGGGGGCTGTCTCCTACGAGCAGTACTTC
TRBD1,NA,TRBV29-1,TRBJ2-4,CSVGTGAIDIQYF,TGCAGCGTGGGGACAGGGGCAATCGACATTCAGTACTTC
NA,NA,TRBV27,TRBJ2-1,CASSLSEYNEQFF,TGTGCCAGCAGTTTATCCGAATACAATGAGCAGTTCTTC
NA,few,TRBV10-3,TRBJ2-7,CAISGYTDHEQYF,TGTGCCATCAGTGGGTACACCGACCACGAGCAGTACTTC
NA,NA,TRBV28,TRBJ1-4,CASSFGGPSLGGKLFF,TGTGCCAGCAGTTTTGGGGGACCGTCGTTGGGAGGAAAACTGTTTTTT
TRBD2,NA,TRBV20-1,TRBJ2-7,CSARARGGPSYEQYF,TGCAGTGCTAGAGCCCGGGGGGGCCCCTCCTACGAGCAGTACTTC
NA,few,TRBV6-5,TRBJ2-6,CASSYTGRSGANVLTF,TGTGCCAGCAGTTACACAGGGCGATCCGGGGCCAACGTCCTGACTTTC
NA,NA,TRBV15,TRBJ2-6,CATSRQSSGANVLTF,TGTGCCACCAGCCGTCAGAGCTCTGGGGCCAACGTCCTGACTTTC
NA,NA,TRBV9,TRBJ2-3,CASSVSGLTDTQYF,TGTGCCAGCAGCGTTAGCGGTCTCACAGATACGCAGTATTTT
NA,NA,TRBV28,TRBJ2-5,CASSFKEGYELETQYF,TGTGCCAGCAGTTTCAAGGAGGGTTACGAGCTTGAGACCCAGTACTTC
NA,few,TRBV29-1,TRBJ2-3,CSVAGRDSDTQYF,TGCAGCGTTGCGGGCAGGGATTCCGATACGCAGTATTTT
NA,NA,TRBV20-1,TRBJ2-7,CSAAPVSYEQYF,TGCAGTGCCGCCCCAGTATCCTACGAGCAGTACTTC
NA,few,TRBV6-1,TRBJ2-1,CASIAGRNEQFF,TGTGCCAGCATCGCAGGGCGGAATGAGCAGTTCTTC
NA,NA,TRBV12-3/TRBV12-4,TRBJ1-2,CASSPNLQGNGYTF,TGTGCCAGCAGTCCTAATCTCCAGGGGAATGGCTACACCTTC
NA,NA,TRBV3-1,TRBJ2-5,CASSRGKAGVPQETQYF,TGTGCCAGCAGCCGTGGGAAGGCAGGGGTCCCACAAGAGACCCAGTACTTC
NA,NA,TRBV9,TRBJ2-3,CASSVRPTASTDTQYF,TGTGCCAGCAGCGTCCGACCTACCGCTAGCACAGATACGCAGTATTTT
NA,NA,TRBV28,TRBJ2-7,CASSSRLHEQYF,TGTGCCAGCAGTTCCCGACTACACGAGCAGTACTTC
TRBD1,NA,TRBV7-3,TRBJ2-7,CASSFRDSPSYEQYF,TGTGCCAGCAGCTTCCGGGACAGCCCCTCCTACGAGCAGTACTTC
TRBD1,NA,TRBV20-1,TRBJ1-2,CSARVGGRGVYGYTF,TGCAGTGCTAGAGTCGGTGGCAGGGGGGTCTATGGCTACACCTTC
NA,NA,TRBV6-6,TRBJ1-6,CASSDPGQWLSPLHF,TGTGCCAGCAGCGATCCGGGACAATGGCTTTCACCCCTCCACTTT
NA,NA,TRBV4-3,TRBJ2-5,CASSPESGVRETQYF,TGCGCCAGCAGCCCTGAATCAGGGGTACGAGAGACCCAGTACTTC
TRBD1,NA,TRBV20-1,TRBJ2-3,CSARSLDRGTDTQYF,TGCAGTGCTAGATCGTTAGACAGGGGGACCGATACGCAGTATTTT
TRBD2,NA,TRBV20-1,TRBJ2-7,CSASGASGGAEQYF,TGCAGTGCTAGTGGTGCTAGCGGGGGGGCGGAGCAGTACTTC
TRBD1,few,TRBV5-1,TRBJ2-1,CASSPDDREWNEQFF,TGCGCCAGCAGCCCGGACGACAGGGAGTGGAATGAGCAGTTCTTC
TRBD2,NA,TRBV5-1,TRBJ2-5,CASSPLAGERETQYF,TGCGCCAGCAGCCCCCTAGCGGGGGAGAGAGAGACCCAGTACTTC
NA,once,TRBV20-1,TRBJ1-2,CSARMPGTRQGYTF,TGCAGTGCTAGAATGCCCGGGACCCGACAGGGCTACACCTTC
NA,NA,TRBV20-1,TRBJ2-7,CSAVPVEQYF,TGCAGTGCCGTCCCGGTCGAGCAGTACTTC
NA,few,TRBV27,TRBJ2-1,CASSSDGTSYNEQFF,TGTGCCAGCAGCTCCGACGGGACCTCCTACAATGAGCAGTTCTTC
NA,NA,TRBV6-5,TRBJ1-2,CASSYPGQGVTGYTF,TGTGCCAGCAGTTACCCGGGACAAGGAGTTACGGGCTACACCTTC